A selection of T cell receptor beta chains follows, all from one sample in a study of long-term antiretroviral therapy in people with HIV. Some clones are missing from TCRdb's copy, which holds only in-frame ones; the method was immunoSEQ multiplex PCR. The data show approximately 30,000 clones, with about 84% seen just once and around a tenth held by the top ten. Sequenced material: unsorted PBMCs, taken 0.8 years before starting antiretroviral therapy. These receptors all come from a man between 18 and 29 years old with HIV. Both conserved end residues are part of each CDR3. A D gene is named only where the DNA matches it firmly. Clone size is shown for a subset of rows, as once, few, many or a class of expanded clone.

TRBD2,TRBV5-1,TRBJ2-7,once,TGCGCCAGCAGCTTAGTGGGCCTAGCGGCGGGGGAGCAGTACTTC,CASSLVGLAAGEQYF
TRBD1,TRBV10-3,TRBJ1-3,-,TGTGCCATCAGCGACAGGGATCTCGAGCGAAACACCATATATTTT,CAISDRDLERNTIYF
TRBD1,TRBV29-1,TRBJ2-7,-,TGCAGCGTTGTCGACAGGGCCAGCTACGAGCAGTACTTC,CSVVDRASYEQYF
TRBD2,TRBV28,TRBJ2-7,-,TGTGCCATCCTACCTAGCGGGAGCACCAACGAGCAGTACTTC,CAILPSGSTNEQYF
TRBD1,TRBV19,TRBJ2-5,-,TGTGCCAGTAGTATGGGACAGAACCAAGAGACCCAGTACTTC,CASSMGQNQETQYF
TRBD1,TRBV5-4,TRBJ2-1,-,TGTGCCAGCAGCATTGGACAGGGAGGAGTAGGGACTGAGCAGTTCTTC,CASSIGQGGVGTEQFF
-,TRBV5-5,TRBJ2-5,-,TGTGCCAGTGCGAGGAGCACAAGCCCTCAAGAGACCCAGTACTTC,CASARSTSPQETQYF
-,TRBV2,TRBJ2-5,-,TGTGCCAGCAGAAACCAAGAGACCCAGTACTTC,CASRNQETQYF
-,TRBV4-1,TRBJ2-3,-,TGCGCCAGCAGCCATATCACAGATACGCAGTATTTT,CASSHITDTQYF
-,TRBV19,TRBJ2-3,-,TGTGCCAGTAGTATGGGGGACAGCACAGATACGCAGTATTTT,CASSMGDSTDTQYF
TRBD1,TRBV2,TRBJ2-1,-,TGTGCCAGCAGAGCCGGGACAGGAAACTACAATGAGCAGTTCTTC,CASRAGTGNYNEQFF
-,TRBV23-1,TRBJ1-5,-,TGCGCCAGCAGTCAACCCCCAGGTGGATATCAGCCCCAGCATTTT,CASSQPPGGYQPQHF
TRBD2,TRBV15,TRBJ2-1,-,TGTGCCACTAGACTAGCGGGACGTGGGAATGAGCAGTTCTTC,CATRLAGRGNEQFF
-,TRBV11-2,TRBJ1-1,-,TGTGCCAGCAGCTTGGGGTTATTGACTTTCTTT,CASSLGLLTFF
TRBD2,TRBV9,TRBJ2-3,-,TGTGCCAGCAGCTCCCACCTAGCGGGAGCAGATACGCAGTATTTT,CASSSHLAGADTQYF
TRBD2,TRBV15,TRBJ2-7,-,TGTGCCACCAGCAGAGATTACCTTAGCGGGAGTTACGAGCAGTACTTC,CATSRDYLSGSYEQYF
-,TRBV19,TRBJ1-4,-,TGTGCGAGCAGTAGTATAGTCGCAGATGAAAAACTGTTTTTT,CASSSIVADEKLFF
TRBD2,TRBV11-2,TRBJ2-5,-,TGTGCCAGCAGCTTAGATTGGGCGGGGGGGCAAAAGACCCAGTACTTC,CASSLDWAGGQKTQYF
TRBD1,TRBV6-5,TRBJ1-1,-,TGTGCCAGCAGTTACCTCGGGACAGGGTTTACCACTGAAGCTTTCTTT,CASSYLGTGFTTEAFF
TRBD1,TRBV28,TRBJ2-7,-,TGTGCCAGCAGTTCCGGGACAGGGCTAGACGAGCAGTACTTC,CASSSGTGLDEQYF
-,TRBV6-1,TRBJ2-2,few,TGTGCCAGCGGCCTGGGGGCTACGAACACCGGGGAGCTGTTTTTT,CASGLGATNTGELFF
-,TRBV25-1,TRBJ2-5,-,TGTGCCAGCAGCGACATTCCTCGGGGGCGCCAAGAGACCCAGTACTTC,CASSDIPRGRQETQYF
-,TRBV7-2,TRBJ1-5,-,TGTGCCAGCAGCTTGTGGGGGGCGGATAGCAATCAGCCCCAGCATTTT,CASSLWGADSNQPQHF
-,TRBV5-1,TRBJ2-5,-,TGCGCCAGCACCTCCCCTGGGTTCGGGGAGACCCAGTACTTC,CASTSPGFGETQYF
-,TRBV5-8,TRBJ1-5,-,TGTGCCAGCAGCTTCAACCCGGACCCGGACAGAACCGATCAGCCCCAGCATTTT,CASSFNPDPDRTDQPQHF
-,TRBV7-2,TRBJ1-3,few,TGTGCCAGCAGCGTCATGGACTCTGGAAACACCATATATTTT,CASSVMDSGNTIYF
-,TRBV9,TRBJ2-3,-,TGTGCCAGCAGCGTAGAGGGCGGATGGGGTCTGGCAGATACGCAGTATTTT,CASSVEGGWGLADTQYF
TRBD1,TRBV7-2,TRBJ1-3,few,TGTGCCAGCAAGCTGACAGGGGGAAACACCATATATTTT,CASKLTGGNTIYF
TRBD1,TRBV7-2,TRBJ2-7,-,TGTGCCAGCAGCGCCCGGACAGGGTTTTACGAGCAGTACTTC,CASSARTGFYEQYF
-,TRBV10-1,TRBJ2-3,-,TGCGCCAGCAGTGAGCTCGGGGGAGGCACAGATACGCAGTATTTT,CASSELGGGTDTQYF
TRBD2,TRBV11-2,TRBJ2-7,-,TGTGCCAGCAGCTTAGACGGGGGGGGTTGGAACTACGAGCAGTACTTC,CASSLDGGGWNYEQYF
-,TRBV7-9,TRBJ2-1,-,TGTGCCAGCAGCCTAACTTTAGTGACAGGAAATTACAATGAGCAGTTCTTC,CASSLTLVTGNYNEQFF
-,TRBV5-4,TRBJ2-7,-,TGTGCCAGCAGCTTGGTAGAAAGGAGCTCCTACGAGCAGTACTTC,CASSLVERSSYEQYF
TRBD1,TRBV6-5,TRBJ1-2,-,TGTGCCAGCAGTTTGAGCCGGGACAGAAGTAACTATGGCTACACCTTC,CASSLSRDRSNYGYTF
TRBD1,TRBV19,TRBJ1-1,-,TGTGCCAGTAGTCTGACAGGGGGTTTCACTGAAGCTTTCTTT,CASSLTGGFTEAFF
-,TRBV6-5,TRBJ1-2,-,TGTGCCAGCAGTTATCTAGCTCTGGATGGCTACACCTTC,CASSYLALDGYTF
-,TRBV7-8,TRBJ2-2,few,TGTGCCAGCAGCTTAGGGTTGGACACCGGGGAGCTGTTTTTT,CASSLGLDTGELFF
-,TRBV29-1,TRBJ1-1,-,TGCAGCGTTGAAGTGGGAGAGGAGACTGAAGCTTTCTTT,CSVEVGEETEAFF
TRBD1,TRBV5-1,TRBJ2-3,-,TGCGCCAGCAGCTTGGGCGGGACAGGGAGCACAGATACGCAGTATTTT,CASSLGGTGSTDTQYF
-,TRBV2,TRBJ1-1,-,TGTGCCAGCAGTGAAGGGTGGGACACTGAAGCTTTCTTT,CASSEGWDTEAFF
TRBD2,TRBV7-9,TRBJ2-7,-,TGTGCCAGCAGCTTAGCGATAGCGGGAGTGTACGAGCAGTACTTC,CASSLAIAGVYEQYF
-,TRBV11-2,TRBJ2-7,-,TGTGCCAGCAGCTTGGGAGCAGGGCCCTACGAGCAGTACTTC,CASSLGAGPYEQYF
-,TRBV10-3,TRBJ2-7,-,TGTGCCATCAGCGATTCCGGGGCGCGGCAGTACTTC,CAISDSGARQYF
-,TRBV5-4,TRBJ2-1,-,TGTGCCAGCAACCCAAGCGGGTCCTACAATGAGCAGTTCTTC,CASNPSGSYNEQFF
TRBD1,TRBV5-1,TRBJ2-1,-,TGCGCCAGCAGCGGTACCCGGGACAGGGCATCCTACAATGAGCAGTTCTTC,CASSGTRDRASYNEQFF
TRBD1,TRBV28,TRBJ2-7,-,TGTGCCAGCACATCGGACAGGATGACCTACGAGCAGTACTTC,CASTSDRMTYEQYF
-,TRBV7-2,TRBJ2-1,-,TGTGCCAGCACATCGAGGGGGGACTACAATGAGCAGTTCTTC,CASTSRGDYNEQFF